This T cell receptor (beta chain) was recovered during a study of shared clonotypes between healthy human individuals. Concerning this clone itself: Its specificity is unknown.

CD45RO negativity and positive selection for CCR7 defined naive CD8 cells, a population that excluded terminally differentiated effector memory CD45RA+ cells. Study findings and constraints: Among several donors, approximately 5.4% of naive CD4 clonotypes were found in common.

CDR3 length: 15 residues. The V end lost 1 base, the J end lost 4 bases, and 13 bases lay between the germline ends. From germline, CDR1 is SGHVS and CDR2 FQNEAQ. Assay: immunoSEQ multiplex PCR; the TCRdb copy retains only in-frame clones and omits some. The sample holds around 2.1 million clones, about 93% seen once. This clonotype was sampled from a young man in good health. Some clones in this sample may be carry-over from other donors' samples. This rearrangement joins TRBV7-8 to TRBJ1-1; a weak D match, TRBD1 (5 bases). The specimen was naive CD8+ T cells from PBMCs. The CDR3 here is CASSLGVGGTTEAFF. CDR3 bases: TGTGCCAGCAGCTTAGGGGTTGGGGGGACCACTGAAGCTTTCTTT. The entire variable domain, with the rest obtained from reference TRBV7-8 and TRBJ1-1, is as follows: GAGVSQSPRYKVAKRGQDVALRCDPISGHVSLFWYQQALGQGPEFLTYFQNEAQLDKSGLPSDRFFAERPEGSVSTLKIQRTQQEDSAVYLCASSLGVGGTTEAFFGQGTRLTVV.